This T cell receptor (beta chain) was recorded in a study of long-term antiretroviral therapy in people with HIV. As for this clone: Its antigen is not identified.

A v3.0 immunoSEQ assay was performed at survey level. Researchers set sequencing to target roughly 35,000-50,000 T-cell genomes per sample. The method was immunoSEQ multiplex PCR; TCRdb's version includes in-frame clones alone and lacks a portion of them. The table has 40,000 to 50,000 clones, about 95% seen once; the top ten hold less than 2.5%. Points from the study as a whole: CDR3 length ranges were narrower in HIV repertoires than in controls. Diversity measured after ART increased yet remained under transplant donor controls.

V shed 3 bases and J shed 3 bases, with 6 bases lying between them. The length of the CDR3 is 11 residues. The germline CDR1 and CDR2 sequences are SQVTM and ANQGSEA. The chain is built from TRBV29-1 and TRBJ2-7; D possibly corresponds to TRBD2 (5 bases). The sequencing used unsorted PBMCs, collected just over 9 years after starting antiretroviral therapy. This TCR came from a young man with HIV. The CDR3: CSVDEGYEQYF. The CDR3 DNA reads TGCAGCGTTGATGAGGGCTACGAGCAGTACTTC.